These 8 T cell receptor beta chains came from one sample sequenced in a study of T cells after yellow fever vaccination. TCRdb passed the 5' RACE reads through MiXCR, listing each CDR3 protein once. The sample yields about 340,000 distinct CDR3 sequences, 8.7% seen once. The sample in question was PBMCs, obtained on the day of the first yellow fever vaccination. The receptors here all came from a man younger than 35 who received the YFV17D yellow fever vaccine.

This chain links TRBV7-2 with TRBJ1-2; maybe TRBD1 (5 bases). Germline values: CDR1 SGHTA, CDR2 FQGNSA. The CDR3 is 13 amino acids. V was cut by 4 bases and J by 3 bases, with 9 bases left in between. In DNA form, the CDR3 reads TGTGCCAGCAGCTCACAGGTCGACTATGGCTACACCTTC. This translates into CASSSQVDYGYTF.

The table lists this clonotype with many counts. This chain joins TRBV7-9 and TRBJ1-1; 7 bases are a match to TRBD1. This CDR3 has 15 amino acids. V trimming: 5 bases; J trimming: 3 bases; junction bases outside the gene matches: 9. Germline lookup yields CDR1 SEHNR and CDR2 FQNEAQ (reference sequence). CDR3 in DNA: TGTGCCAGCAGCCGGAGACAGGGTCGAGACACTGAAGCTTTCTTT. Amino acid sequence: CASSRRQGRDTEAFF.

The rearrangement links TRBV5-4 to TRBJ2-1, with D maybe TRBD1 (7 bases). The CDR3 has 14 residues. The V and J ends lost 2 bases and 6 bases respectively, with 12 bases between them. Germline V gene sequence: CDR1 SGHNT, CDR2 YYREEE (reference sequence). For the CDR3, the DNA is TGTGCCAGCAGCTTACCAGGGGGGACCAATGAGCAGTTCTTC. Residues: CASSLPGGTNEQFF.

This clonotype was seen only a few times. The chain links TRBV20-1 to TRBJ1-4; no clear D. This CDR3 is 12 amino acids long. CDR1 is DFQATT, CDR2 SNEGSKA, per germline (reference sequence). V was trimmed by 2 bases and J by 5 bases, leaving 6 bases between them. CDR3 region: CSARTGNEKLFF. The CDR3 DNA is TGCAGTGCTAGAACGGGAAATGAAAAACTGTTTTTT.

This clonotype appeared a few times. J is TRBJ2-3 and V is TRBV20-1, with D possibly called TRBD1 or TRBD2 (6 bases each). The V and J ends lost 0 bases and 2 bases respectively, with 9 bases between them. The germline gives CDR1 DFQATT, CDR2 SNEGSKA (reference sequence). The length of the CDR3 is 14 residues. CDR3 DNA sequence: TGCAGTGCTAGAGAGGGGGGCCCCACAGATACGCAGTATTTT. Translating it yields CSAREGGPTDTQYF.

The V call is TRBV11-2, the J call TRBJ2-1; 8 nucleotides agree with TRBD2. This CDR3 has 16 amino acids. Unmatched junction bases numbered 8, after V lost 3 bases and J lost 4 bases. In germline, CDR1 is SGHAT, CDR2 FQNNGV. The CDR3 here is CASSFLSGGLYNEQFF. The DNA for the CDR3 is TGTGCCAGCAGCTTCCTCTCGGGGGGGCTGTACAATGAGCAGTTCTTC.

This clonotype was recorded many times. The V gene is TRBV4-1, the J gene TRBJ2-7; D is perhaps TRBD1 or TRBD2 (6 bases each). CDR1 is MGHRA, CDR2 YSYEKL, per germline. The CDR3 spans 16 residues. V was pared by 4 bases and J by 2 bases, with 18 bases between. The CDR3, as DNA: TGCGCCAGCAGCCCCCGGGGGCAGGAGATGACCTACGAGCAGTACTTC. Translation: CASSPRGQEMTYEQYF.

This clonotype has at least ten counts. This rearrangement joins TRBV5-1 to TRBJ2-3; 11 bases match TRBD2. Germline V lookup: CDR1 SGHRS, CDR2 YFSETQ. There are 15 residues in the CDR3. After removal of 4 bases from V and 4 bases from J, the junction contained 5 bases not matched to a gene. The CDR3 here is CASSRLAGGPDTQYF. The CDR3 DNA follows: TGCGCCAGCAGCCGGCTAGCGGGGGGTCCAGATACGCAGTATTTT.